The clone carrying this T cell receptor beta chain showed up just a few times. Its cognate antigen is unknown. Trimming stripped 10 bases from V and 0 bases from J, with 10 bases between. Germline CDR1 and CDR2: SGHTA and FQGNSA. The CDR3 has 13 amino acids. The entry originates in a study of blood T cells in healthy people across ages. Using a J-beta primer mix together with a sample-barcoded 5' primer, a second PCR was run for about 6 to 12 cycles. From the 5' RACE reads, TCRdb called clonotypes with MiXCR, one entry per CDR3 protein. In the table there are 550,000 to 750,000 distinct CDR3 sequences, roughly 21% of which are singletons. Every sample yielded at least 6.5 million isolated PBMCs. Findings and caveats of the study: Roughly linearly, TCR beta diversity per million T cells fell as age increased.

Sequenced sample: blood. The chain is built from TRBV7-2 and TRBJ2-4; D possibly corresponds to TRBD2 (5 bases). The TCR was taken from a man in his 70s in good health. The CDR3 is CATAAVAKNIQYF. CDR3 sequence (DNA): TGTGCCACCGCAGCGGTAGCCAAAAACATTCAGTACTTC.